Given below is one T cell receptor beta chain in context. Libraries were prepared by immunoSEQ multiplex PCR; TCRdb keeps only in-frame clonotypes and omits some of them. Of approximately 73,000 clones detected, 95% to 98% appear once; the ten largest clones hold about 0.3%. These data are taken from a study of technical replicates of blood from a few donors. CDR1 is SGHNT, CDR2 YENEEA, per germline. The CDR3 is 14 residues long. V lost 3 bases, J lost 0 bases, and 8 bases lay in between. Material for sequencing was T cells isolated from PBMCs. This chain connects TRBV11-3 to TRBJ1-2; D not certain. The receptor comes from a human donor in good health. CDR3 DNA sequence: TGTGCCAGCAGCTTCTCCGGAGCTAACTATGGCTACACCTTC. As protein: CASSFSGANYGYTF.